This TCR beta chain was recorded in a study of chemoradiotherapy in HPV16-positive cancers. Study-level results: During treatment, candidate HPV-specific clones and E7-related motifs expanded in tumor.

Profiling relied on immunoSEQ multiplex PCR, and the TCRdb table lists in-frame clones only, not all of them. The data show under 15,000 clones, with approximately 87% seen just once and about 2.8% held by the top ten. As regards this clone: What it recognizes is unknown.

Germline CDR1 MNHEY, CDR2 SVGAGI. The V and J ends lost 6 bases and 4 bases respectively, with 7 bases between them. The CDR3 covers 11 residues. The genes are TRBV6-5 and TRBJ2-7; D is unclear. This sample comprised blood, obtained from a patient who underwent chemoradiotherapy. The source is a human donor with HPV-associated anogenital cancer. The CDR3 nucleotides are TGTGCCAGCAGGGGGTTATACGAGCAGTACTTC. It specifies CASRGLYEQYF.